This T cell receptor (beta chain) derives from a study of blood T cell repertoires in COVID-19. Per the authors' pipeline: Reference gene primer amplification in the assay estimated nucleated cell counts. TCRdb keeps only in-frame clones here, not all; method: immunoSEQ multiplex PCR. That table is the source of V, J and clone size, and D and trimming were worked out from the DNA. The table shows 150,000 to 200,000 clones, with around 86% occurring only once. This clonotype originated in a man aged 35 to 55 with active or convalescent COVID-19. Sequences were obtained from peripheral blood.

The CDR3 DNA reads as TGTGCCAGCAGGGGATCGGACAGCTCCTACGAGCAGTACTTC. As protein: CASRGSDSSYEQYF. The chain combines TRBV2 with TRBJ2-7, with D tentatively TRBD1 (6 bases). Germline loops: CDR1 SNHLY, CDR2 FYNNEI. The CDR3 is made up of 14 amino acids. V lost 6 bases, J lost 0 bases, and 12 bases lay in between.